The entry below gives a single T cell receptor (beta chain) sequence along with its context. The data were taken from a study of cytomegalovirus exposure and HLA in healthy donors. The primer mix had 60 Vbeta and 13 Jbeta primers. TCRdb keeps only in-frame clones here, not all; method: immunoSEQ multiplex PCR. The sample has about 120,000 clones, approximately 82% seen once. The sequenced sample was PBMCs. The sequence derives from a young man in good health and CMV-seropositive.

Here the CDR3 DNA reads TGCGCCAGCAGTGAGCCTGGGACTATTTCCTACAATGAGCAGTTCTTC. Translating gives CASSEPGTISYNEQFF. The genes are TRBV10-2 and TRBJ2-1, with 7 bases lining up with TRBD2. Germline CDR1 WSHSY, CDR2 SAAADI. The CDR3 loop spans 16 amino acids. With V trimmed by 2 bases and J by 1 base, 5 bases remained unmatched.